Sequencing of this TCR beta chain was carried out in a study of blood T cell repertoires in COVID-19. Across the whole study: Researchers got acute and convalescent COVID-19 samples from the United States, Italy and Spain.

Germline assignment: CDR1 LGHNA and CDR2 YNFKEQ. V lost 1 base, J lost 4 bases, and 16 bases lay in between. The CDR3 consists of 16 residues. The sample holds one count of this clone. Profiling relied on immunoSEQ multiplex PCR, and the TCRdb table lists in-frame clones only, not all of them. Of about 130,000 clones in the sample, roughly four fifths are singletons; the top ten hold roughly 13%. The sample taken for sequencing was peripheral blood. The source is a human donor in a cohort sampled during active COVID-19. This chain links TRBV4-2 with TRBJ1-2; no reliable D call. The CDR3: CASSQGAAPQSYGYTF. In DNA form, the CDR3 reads TGTGCCAGCAGCCAAGGCGCGGCACCTCAGAGCTATGGCTACACCTTC.